This entry lists 19 T cell receptor beta chains sequenced from one sample in a study of identical twins. TCRdb redid the calling of the 5' RACE reads with MiXCR, one entry per CDR3 protein. The sample consists of 430,000 or so distinct CDR3 sequences, 20% to 30% of them appearing once. This sample also appeared in a second study, on T cells expressing NK-cell markers.

Material for sequencing was CD4+ T cells sorted from blood. The source is a woman aged 18-29 years in good health.

The V and J genes are TRBV5-1 and TRBJ2-3; TRBD2 matches at 13 bases. Trimming at V came to 4 bases and at J to 4 bases, leaving 6 bases not matched to a gene. Per germline, CDR1 SGHRS and CDR2 YFSETQ. The CDR3 consists of 16 residues. CDR3 sequence (DNA): TGCGCCAGCAGCAGGACTAGCGGGAGTTTGCCAGATACGCAGTATTTT. Amino acid sequence: CASSRTSGSLPDTQYF.

This clonotype was seen a few times. The V and J genes are TRBV6-1 and TRBJ2-5; 8 nucleotides agree with TRBD2. V dropped 6 bases and J dropped 1; count of bases not matched to a gene: 7. Germline CDR1 MNHNS, CDR2 SASEGT. This CDR3 has 15 residues. Written as DNA, the CDR3 is TGTGCCAGCAGCCTACCCGGGGGGGGCCAAGAGACCCAGTACTTC. Translation: CASSLPGGGQETQYF.

The chain recombines TRBV20-1 with TRBJ2-7; no firm D call. The CDR3 runs to 13 residues. Deletions cut 6 bases from V and 3 bases from J, with 15 bases between. CDR1 and CDR2 from the germline V gene are DFQATT and SNEGSKA (reference sequence). This CDR3 is CSATGRFNYEQYF. In nucleotides, the CDR3 is TGCAGTGCCACCGGACGGTTCAACTACGAGCAGTACTTC.

The chain couples TRBV27 to TRBJ2-1, with 10 bases aligning to TRBD2. There are 17 residues in the CDR3. Germline CDR1 is MNHEY and CDR2 is SMNVEV (reference sequence). Trimming cost V 6 bases and J 1 base; bases outside gene matches: 9. CDR3 sequence (DNA): TGTGCCAGCAGCGCACACCTAGCGGGAGTGTCCTACAATGAGCAGTTCTTC. It specifies CASSAHLAGVSYNEQFF.

V gene TRBV7-9 combines with J gene TRBJ1-1, with D maybe TRBD1 (6 bases). V was cut by 5 bases and J by 10 bases, with 17 bases left in between. The CDR3 is 13 residues long. CDR1 is SEHNR, CDR2 FQNEAQ, per germline (reference sequence). For the CDR3, the DNA is TGTGCCAGCAGCCCTGGGGGCCCTCGGGGAGCTTTCTTT. This translates into CASSPGGPRGAFF.

This clonotype was counted only a few times. This chain connects TRBV20-1 to TRBJ1-5, with D unclear. The V end was cut by 6 bases, the J end by 0 bases, with 9 bases between. The germline CDR1 and CDR2 sequences are DFQATT and SNEGSKA (reference sequence). The CDR3 is made up of 13 amino acids. The CDR3: CSASFYSNQPQHF. DNA of the CDR3: TGCAGTGCGAGCTTTTATAGCAATCAGCCCCAGCATTTT.

The chain couples TRBV12-3 or TRBV12-4 to TRBJ2-1; the D is unclear. There are 11 residues in the CDR3. V dropped 3 bases and J dropped 11 bases, with 8 bases sitting between them. The CDR3 sequence is CASSFSSKQFF. The CDR3 DNA is TGTGCCAGCAGTTTTTCTTCCAAGCAGTTCTTC.

The V gene is TRBV7-2, the J gene TRBJ2-3; maybe TRBD1 (5 bases). Deletions cut 2 bases from V and 6 bases from J, with 9 bases between. The CDR3 is 13 amino acids. Germline loops: CDR1 SGHTA, CDR2 FQGNSA. In DNA form, the CDR3 reads TGTGCCAGCAGCTTATTAGGGGTTGATACGCAGTATTTT. Its translation is CASSLLGVDTQYF.

This clonotype was seen only a few times. The rearrangement links TRBV5-6 to TRBJ2-1, with 8 bases matching TRBD2. The CDR3 is 16 amino acids. V dropped 4 bases and J dropped 2; count of bases not matched to a gene: 8. Germline-derived CDR1 and CDR2 are SGHDT and YYEEEE. The chain's CDR3 is CASSESHSGTYNEQFF. Here the CDR3 DNA reads TGTGCCAGCAGCGAATCCCATAGCGGGACCTACAATGAGCAGTTCTTC.

V and J are TRBV5-5 and TRBJ2-7, with a possible D match to TRBD1 (6 bases). The CDR3 length is 15 residues. CDR1 and CDR2 from the germline V gene are SGHKS and YYEKEE (reference sequence). With 4 bases removed from V and 2 bases from J, the gap between germline ends came to 16 bases. The CDR3 loop reads CASSRPPGQAYEQYF. The DNA for the CDR3 is TGTGCCAGCAGCCGACCCCCGGGACAAGCCTACGAGCAGTACTTC.

The genes are TRBV20-1 and TRBJ2-7; tentative D call: TRBD1 (6 bases). V shed 5 bases and J shed 0 bases, with 14 bases lying between them. Germline V gene sequence: CDR1 DFQATT, CDR2 SNEGSKA (reference sequence). The CDR3 length is 14 residues. The chain's CDR3 is CSAPQGGSSYEQYF. The CDR3 DNA is TGCAGTGCTCCTCAAGGGGGAAGCTCCTACGAGCAGTACTTC.

This sequence joins TRBV14 and TRBJ2-3; TRBD2 matches at 8 bases. CDR1 is SGHDN, CDR2 FVKESK, per germline. This CDR3 is 17 amino acids long. V shed 1 base, J shed 6 bases, and the junction held 12 bases outside the gene matches. The CDR3 DNA sequence: TGTGCCAGCAGCCAAGTAAGAAGCGGGGGCCCGCGGGATACGCAGTATTTT. This codes for CASSQVRSGGPRDTQYF.

This clonotype was counted ten times or more. The chain has TRBV27 and TRBJ2-5; no reliable D call. This CDR3 is built from 14 residues. Trimming removed 8 bases from V and 7 bases from J, with 20 bases in between. The germline V gene encodes CDR1 MNHEY and CDR2 SMNVEV (reference sequence). The CDR3 coding sequence is TGTGCCAGCCGCCACGAAGGGCGTTTAGGGACCCAGTACTTC. It yields the protein CASRHEGRLGTQYF.

This clonotype was counted ten times or more. The chain uses TRBV3-1 and TRBJ2-1, with 10 bases that match TRBD2. The CDR3 totals 17 residues. V was clipped by 4 bases and J by 3 bases; unmatched bases: 9. Germline V gene lookup returns CDR1 LGHDT and CDR2 YNNKEL (reference sequence). CDR3 in amino acids: CASSRPPSGGRYNEQFF. The CDR3 DNA follows: TGTGCCAGCAGCCGTCCCCCTAGCGGGGGCCGCTACAATGAGCAGTTCTTC.

This chain connects TRBV15 to TRBJ2-3; 8 bases line up with TRBD2. The germline V gene has CDR1 LNHNV and CDR2 YYDKDF (reference sequence). The CDR3 consists of 22 residues. Trimming removed 0 bases from V and 2 bases from J; junction bases left unmatched: 22. The CDR3 nucleotides read TGTGCCACCAGCAGAGATCGGAGACTAGCGAACTACCGAGGGGGGCACACAGATACGCAGTATTTT. Protein product: CATSRDRRLANYRGGHTDTQYF.

This clonotype was observed a handful of times. The chain uses TRBV7-2 and TRBJ2-7; TRBD2 agrees at 11 bases. The J segment lost 2 bases and the V segment lost 3 bases, leaving 6 bases of the junction unmatched. Germline V lookup: CDR1 SGHTA, CDR2 FQGNSA. There are 16 residues in the CDR3. CDR3 loop: CASSFTTSGGPYEQYF. The CDR3 coding sequence is TGTGCCAGCAGCTTTACAACTAGCGGGGGACCCTACGAGCAGTACTTC.

In this sample, this clonotype turned up a few times. V usage is TRBV9 and J usage is TRBJ2-1, with 7 bases that match TRBD2. Germline trimming cut 0 bases from V and 0 bases from J; bases unmatched to any gene: 6. Germline loops: CDR1 SGDLS, CDR2 YYNGEE. CDR3 length equals 17 residues. The CDR3 DNA sequence: TGTGCCAGCAGCGTAGGTGCTAGCGGTTTCTCCTACAATGAGCAGTTCTTC. This translates into CASSVGASGFSYNEQFF.

The CDR3 DNA follows: TGCGCCAGCAGCTTGGGCGACGGACTAGCCAAAAACATTCAGTACTTC. Protein product: CASSLGDGLAKNIQYF. The chain combines TRBV5-1 with TRBJ2-4, with TRBD2 as a possible D gene (5 bases). V was shortened by 0 bases and J by 0 bases, with 10 bases between the two germline ends. This CDR3 has 16 amino acids. Germline V lookup: CDR1 SGHRS, CDR2 YFSETQ. The whole variable domain, remainder taken from reference TRBV5-1 and TRBJ2-4, is KAGVTQTPRYLIKTRGQQVTLSCSPISGHRSVSWYQQTPGQGLQFLFEYFSETQRNKGNFPGRFSGRQFSNSRSEMNVSTLELGDSALYLCASSLGDGLAKNIQYFGAGTRLSVL.

This chain uses TRBV20-1 with TRBJ2-1; D is perhaps TRBD1 (7 bases). The length of the CDR3 is 16 residues. Looked up from germline, CDR1 is DFQATT and CDR2 is SNEGSKA (reference sequence). Trimming cost V 3 bases and J 5 bases, with 20 bases left between them. The DNA of the CDR3 is TGCAGTGCTAGCCTCCTGCGCGGGACAGAAGACAATGAGCAGTTCTTC. Encoded protein: CSASLLRGTEDNEQFF.